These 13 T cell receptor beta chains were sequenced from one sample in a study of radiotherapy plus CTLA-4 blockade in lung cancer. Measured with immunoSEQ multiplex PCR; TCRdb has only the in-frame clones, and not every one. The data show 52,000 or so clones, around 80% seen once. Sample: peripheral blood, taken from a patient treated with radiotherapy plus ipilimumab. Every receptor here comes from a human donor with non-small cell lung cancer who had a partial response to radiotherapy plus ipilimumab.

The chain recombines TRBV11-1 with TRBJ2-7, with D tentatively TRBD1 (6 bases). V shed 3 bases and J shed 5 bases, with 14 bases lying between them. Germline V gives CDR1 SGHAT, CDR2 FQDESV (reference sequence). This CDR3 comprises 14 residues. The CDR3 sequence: CASSFGSGDNEQYF. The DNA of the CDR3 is TGTGCCAGCAGCTTCGGATCAGGGGACAACGAGCAGTACTTC.

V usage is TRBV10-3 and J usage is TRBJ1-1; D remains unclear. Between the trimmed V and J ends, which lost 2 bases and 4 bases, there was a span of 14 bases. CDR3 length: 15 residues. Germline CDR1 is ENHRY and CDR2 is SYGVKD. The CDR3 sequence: CAISENRMAGTEAFF. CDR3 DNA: TGTGCCATCAGTGAGAATCGAATGGCGGGCACTGAAGCTTTCTTT.

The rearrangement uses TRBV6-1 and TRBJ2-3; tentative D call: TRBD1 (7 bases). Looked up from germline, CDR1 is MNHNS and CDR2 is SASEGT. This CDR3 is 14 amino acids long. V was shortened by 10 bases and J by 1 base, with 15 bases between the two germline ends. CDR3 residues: CAIQGGWGTDTQYF. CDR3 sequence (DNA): TGTGCCATCCAGGGGGGCTGGGGCACAGATACGCAGTATTTT.

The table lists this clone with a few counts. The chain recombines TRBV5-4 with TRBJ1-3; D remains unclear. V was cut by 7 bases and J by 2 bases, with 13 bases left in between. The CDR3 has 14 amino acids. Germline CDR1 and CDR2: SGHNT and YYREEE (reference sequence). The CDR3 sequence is CASSLEATGNTIYF. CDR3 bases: TGTGCCAGCTCTTTGGAGGCTACTGGAAACACCATATATTTT.

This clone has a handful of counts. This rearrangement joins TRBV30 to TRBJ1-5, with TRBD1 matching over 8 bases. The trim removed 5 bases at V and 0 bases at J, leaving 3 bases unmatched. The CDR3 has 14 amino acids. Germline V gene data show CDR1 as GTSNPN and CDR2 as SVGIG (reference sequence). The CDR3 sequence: CAWGTGNSNQPQHF. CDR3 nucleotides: TGTGCCTGGGGGACAGGCAATAGCAATCAGCCCCAGCATTTT.

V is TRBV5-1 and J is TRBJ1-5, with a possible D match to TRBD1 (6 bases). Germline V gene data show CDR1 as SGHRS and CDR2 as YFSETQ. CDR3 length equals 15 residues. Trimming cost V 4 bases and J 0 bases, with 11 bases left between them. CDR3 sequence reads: CASSETGYSNQPQHF. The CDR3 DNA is TGCGCCAGCAGCGAAACAGGGTATAGCAATCAGCCCCAGCATTTT.

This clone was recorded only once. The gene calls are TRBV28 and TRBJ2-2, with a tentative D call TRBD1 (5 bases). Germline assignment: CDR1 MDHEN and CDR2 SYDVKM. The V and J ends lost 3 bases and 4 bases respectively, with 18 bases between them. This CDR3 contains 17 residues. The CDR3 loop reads CASSFGWQGGSTGELFF. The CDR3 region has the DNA TGTGCCAGCAGTTTTGGTTGGCAGGGTGGAAGCACCGGGGAGCTGTTTTTT.

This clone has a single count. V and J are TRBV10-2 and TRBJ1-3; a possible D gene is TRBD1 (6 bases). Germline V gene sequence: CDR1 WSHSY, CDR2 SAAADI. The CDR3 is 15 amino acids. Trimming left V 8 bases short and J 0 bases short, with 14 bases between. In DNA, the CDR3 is TGCGCCAGCCTTGACAGGTCCTTCTCTGGAAACACCATATATTTT. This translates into CASLDRSFSGNTIYF.

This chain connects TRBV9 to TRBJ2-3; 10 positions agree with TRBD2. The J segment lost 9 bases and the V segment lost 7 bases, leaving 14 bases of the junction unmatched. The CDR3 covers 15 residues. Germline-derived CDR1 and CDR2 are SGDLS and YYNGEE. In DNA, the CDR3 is TGTGCCAGCTCCCCCCAGCGGGGGGGCCTTGGCACGCAGTATTTT. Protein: CASSPQRGGLGTQYF.

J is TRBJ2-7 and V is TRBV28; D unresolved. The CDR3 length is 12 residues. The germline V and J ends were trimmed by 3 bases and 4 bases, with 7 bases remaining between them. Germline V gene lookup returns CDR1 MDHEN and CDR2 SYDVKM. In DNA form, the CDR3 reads TGTGCCAGCAGTTTTAACAGATACGAGCAGTACTTC. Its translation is CASSFNRYEQYF.

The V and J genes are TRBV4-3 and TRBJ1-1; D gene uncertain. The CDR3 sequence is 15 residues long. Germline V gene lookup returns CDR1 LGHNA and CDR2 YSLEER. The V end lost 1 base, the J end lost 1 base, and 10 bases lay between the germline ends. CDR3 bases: TGCGCCAGCAGCCAAGTAAGTTTCGGGAACACTGAAGCTTTCTTT. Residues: CASSQVSFGNTEAFF.

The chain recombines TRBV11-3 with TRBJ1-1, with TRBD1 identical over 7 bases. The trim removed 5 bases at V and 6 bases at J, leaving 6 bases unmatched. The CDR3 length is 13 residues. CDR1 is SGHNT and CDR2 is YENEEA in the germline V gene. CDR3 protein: CASSRTRGAEAFF. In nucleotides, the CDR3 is TGTGCCAGCAGCCGAACCAGGGGGGCTGAAGCTTTCTTT.

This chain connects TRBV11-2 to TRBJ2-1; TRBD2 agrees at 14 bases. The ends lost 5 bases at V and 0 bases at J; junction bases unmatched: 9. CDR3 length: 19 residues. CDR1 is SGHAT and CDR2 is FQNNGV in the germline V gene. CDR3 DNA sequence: TGTGCCAGCAGCGGACCGGGACTAGCGGGGGCTAGCTCCTACAATGAGCAGTTCTTC. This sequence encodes CASSGPGLAGASSYNEQFF.